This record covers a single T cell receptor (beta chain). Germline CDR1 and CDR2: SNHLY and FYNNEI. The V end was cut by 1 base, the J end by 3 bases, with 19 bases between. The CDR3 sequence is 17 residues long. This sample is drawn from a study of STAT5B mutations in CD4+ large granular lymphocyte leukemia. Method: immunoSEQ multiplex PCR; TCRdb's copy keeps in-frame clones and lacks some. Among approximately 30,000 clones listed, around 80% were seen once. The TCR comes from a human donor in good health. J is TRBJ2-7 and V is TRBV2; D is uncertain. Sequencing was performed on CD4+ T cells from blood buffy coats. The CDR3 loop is CASSEVVLGGRIYEQYF. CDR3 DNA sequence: TGTGCCAGCAGTGAAGTGGTCTTGGGTGGCAGGATCTACGAGCAGTACTTC.